In this sample, the clone carrying this T cell receptor beta chain turned up many times. The CDR3 loop spans 14 amino acids. J gave up 3 bases and V 7 bases, and 3 bases lay outside the gene matches. Per the germline V gene, CDR1 is ENHRY and CDR2 is SYGVKD. The data were taken from a study of neurological immune-mediated disorders. TCRdb re-called the 5' RACE reads with MiXCR, one entry per CDR3 protein. Here the sample spans about 48,000 distinct CDR3 sequences, roughly 25% being singletons. The sample was PBMCs. The chain carries TRBV10-3 and TRBJ2-1, with 10 bases lining up with TRBD2. This TCR derives from a woman in her sixties or seventies in good health. In DNA, the CDR3 is TGTGCCATCACTCCTAGCGGGAGCTACAATGAGCAGTTCTTC. It encodes CAITPSGSYNEQFF.